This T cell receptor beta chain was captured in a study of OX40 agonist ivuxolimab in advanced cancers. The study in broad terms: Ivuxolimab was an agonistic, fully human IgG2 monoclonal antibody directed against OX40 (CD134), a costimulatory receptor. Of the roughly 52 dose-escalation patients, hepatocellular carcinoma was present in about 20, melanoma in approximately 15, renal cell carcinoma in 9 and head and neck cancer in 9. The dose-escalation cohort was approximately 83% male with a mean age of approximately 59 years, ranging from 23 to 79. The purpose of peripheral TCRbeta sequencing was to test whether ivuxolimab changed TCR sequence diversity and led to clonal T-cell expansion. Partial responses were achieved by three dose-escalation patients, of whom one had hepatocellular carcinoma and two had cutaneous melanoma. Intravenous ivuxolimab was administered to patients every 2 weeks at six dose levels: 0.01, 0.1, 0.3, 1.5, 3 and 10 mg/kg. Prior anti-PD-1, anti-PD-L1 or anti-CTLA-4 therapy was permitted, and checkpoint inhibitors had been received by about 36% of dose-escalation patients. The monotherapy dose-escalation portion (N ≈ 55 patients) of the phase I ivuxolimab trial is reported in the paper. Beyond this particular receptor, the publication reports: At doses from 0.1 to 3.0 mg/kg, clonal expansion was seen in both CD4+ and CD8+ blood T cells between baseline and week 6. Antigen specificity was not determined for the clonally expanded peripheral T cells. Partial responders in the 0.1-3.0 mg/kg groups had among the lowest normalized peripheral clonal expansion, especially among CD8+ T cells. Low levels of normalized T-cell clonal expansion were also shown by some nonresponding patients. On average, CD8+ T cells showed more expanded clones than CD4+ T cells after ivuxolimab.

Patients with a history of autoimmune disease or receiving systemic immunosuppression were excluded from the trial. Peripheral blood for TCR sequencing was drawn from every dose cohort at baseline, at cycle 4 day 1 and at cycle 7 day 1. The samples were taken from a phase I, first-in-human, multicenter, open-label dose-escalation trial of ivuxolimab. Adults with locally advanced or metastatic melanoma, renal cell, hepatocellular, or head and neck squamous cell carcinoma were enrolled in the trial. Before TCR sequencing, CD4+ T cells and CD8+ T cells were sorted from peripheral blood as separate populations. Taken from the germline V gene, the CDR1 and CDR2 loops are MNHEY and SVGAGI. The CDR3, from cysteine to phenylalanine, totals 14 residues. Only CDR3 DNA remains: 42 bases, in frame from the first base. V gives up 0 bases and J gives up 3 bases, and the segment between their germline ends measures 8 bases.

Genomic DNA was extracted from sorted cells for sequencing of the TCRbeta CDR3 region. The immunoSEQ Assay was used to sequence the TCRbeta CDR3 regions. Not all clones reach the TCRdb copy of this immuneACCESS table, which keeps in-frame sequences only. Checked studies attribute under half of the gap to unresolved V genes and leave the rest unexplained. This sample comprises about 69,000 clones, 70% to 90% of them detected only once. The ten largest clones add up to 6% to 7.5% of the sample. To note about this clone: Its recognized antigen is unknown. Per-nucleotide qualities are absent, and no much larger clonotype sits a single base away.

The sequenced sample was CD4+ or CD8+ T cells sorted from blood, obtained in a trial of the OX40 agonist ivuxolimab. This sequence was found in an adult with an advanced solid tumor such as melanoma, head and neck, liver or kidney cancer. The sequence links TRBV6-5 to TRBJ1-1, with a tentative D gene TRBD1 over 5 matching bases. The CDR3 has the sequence CASSYSWGDTEAFF. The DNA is TGTGCCAGCAGTTACTCGTGGGGGGACACTGAAGCTTTCTTT.